The 19 T cell receptor beta chains given below trace back to one sample, sequenced in a study of radiotherapy plus CTLA-4 blockade in lung cancer. Repertoires were generated with immunoSEQ multiplex PCR, while TCRdb's copy carries only in-frame clones and drops some. The sample holds roughly 85,000 clones; more than 85% are singletons and the top ten take over 15%. Sequenced material: peripheral blood, taken from a patient treated with radiotherapy plus ipilimumab. These receptors were obtained from a human donor with non-small cell lung cancer that progressed on radiotherapy plus ipilimumab.

The genes are TRBV5-1 and TRBJ1-4, with D unresolved. The CDR3 is 14 amino acids. The V gene's germline CDR1 is SGHRS and CDR2 YFSETQ. V lost 0 bases and J lost 4, with 7 bases in between. For the CDR3, the DNA is TGCGCCAGCAGCTTGGACAGCCATAATGAAAAACTGTTTTTT. Translated: CASSLDSHNEKLFF.

V usage is TRBV7-2 and J usage is TRBJ2-1; D unresolved. Germline CDR1 and CDR2: SGHTA and FQGNSA. V was clipped by 6 bases and J by 4 bases, with 16 bases between them. The CDR3 sequence is 15 residues long. Written as DNA, the CDR3 is TGTGCCAGCAGTCGAGAAACGGGTTCGTACAATGAGCAGTTCTTC. Protein product: CASSRETGSYNEQFF.

In its sample, this clone was seen a few times. The gene calls are TRBV6-1 and TRBJ1-2, with D unresolved. Trimming took 0 bases from V and 2 from J, leaving 4 bases between them. Germline assignment: CDR1 MNHNS and CDR2 SASEGT. The CDR3 has 13 amino acids. CDR3 coding DNA: TGTGCCAGCAGTGAAGCAGGGAACTATGGCTACACCTTC. It specifies CASSEAGNYGYTF.

The V gene is TRBV2, the J gene TRBJ2-2; 7 nucleotides agree with TRBD2. V was pared by 7 bases and J by 6 bases, with 17 bases of the junction left unmatched. CDR1 and CDR2 (germline): SNHLY, FYNNEI. The CDR3 spans 17 residues. CDR3 protein: CASTQEMRLAGSGELFF. CDR3 coding DNA: TGTGCCAGCACTCAGGAGATGAGACTAGCTGGGTCCGGGGAGCTGTTTTTT.

The rearrangement uses TRBV29-1 and TRBJ2-7; 10 bases match TRBD2. Trimming removed 7 bases from V and 2 bases from J; junction bases left unmatched: 5. CDR1 is SQVTM, CDR2 ANQGSEA, per germline. The length of the CDR3 is 13 residues. The CDR3 region has the DNA TGCAGCGCCGCTAGCGGGGGACCCTACGAGCAGTACTTC. The encoded protein is CSAASGGPYEQYF.

CDR3 DNA: TGTGCCAGCACTAGGAGCTCCTACGAGCAGTACTTC. Translating it yields CASTRSSYEQYF. The V call is TRBV28, the J call TRBJ2-7; D not certain. The germline gives CDR1 MDHEN, CDR2 SYDVKM. The CDR3 loop spans 12 amino acids. The V end was cut by 7 bases, the J end by 0 bases, with 7 bases between.

This chain links TRBV11-3 with TRBJ2-1; 8 bases fit TRBD2. J was trimmed by 5 bases and V by 5 bases; bases with no gene match: 8. The CDR3 consists of 15 residues. CDR1 SGHNT and CDR2 YENEEA come from the germline V gene. In DNA, the CDR3 is TGTGCCAGCAGCCGGGGGGGGCCAAAGGACAATGAGCAGTTCTTC. Its translation: CASSRGGPKDNEQFF.

The chain has TRBV6-5 and TRBJ2-4; tentatively, D is TRBD2 (5 bases). Trimming took 4 bases from V and 6 from J, leaving 19 bases between them. There are 16 residues in the CDR3. CDR1 and CDR2 from the germline V gene are MNHEY and SVGAGI. The DNA of the CDR3 is TGTGCCAGCAGTTCTGCTGCGGGCAACATTGGAAACATTCAGTACTTC. Translating it yields CASSSAAGNIGNIQYF.

This clone was recorded only once. The CDR3 region is CATSRGANYGYTF. In DNA, the CDR3 is TGTGCCACCTCGAGGGGAGCTAACTATGGCTACACCTTC. The chain carries TRBV7-8 and TRBJ1-2, with TRBD1 as a possible D gene (5 bases). Trimming took 10 bases from V and 0 from J, leaving 12 bases between them. CDR1 and CDR2 (germline): SGHVS, FQNEAQ. The CDR3 spans 13 residues. Combining the CDR3 with reference TRBV7-8 and TRBJ1-2 gives the whole variable domain GAGVSQSPRYKVAKRGQDVALRCDPISGHVSLFWYQQALGQGPEFLTYFQNEAQLDKSGLPSDRFFAERPEGSVSTLKIQRTQQEDSAVYLCATSRGANYGYTFGSGTRLTVV.

V usage is TRBV5-1 and J usage is TRBJ2-3; 11 nucleotides line up with TRBD2. V was pared by 2 bases and J by 4 bases, with 3 bases of the junction left unmatched. The CDR3 is made up of 15 amino acids. The germline CDR1 and CDR2 sequences are SGHRS and YFSETQ. DNA of the CDR3: TGCGCCAGCAGCTTTAGCGGGAGGGGCGCAGATACGCAGTATTTT. Translating it yields CASSFSGRGADTQYF.

This chain joins TRBV16 and TRBJ1-5, with no clear D. Germline values: CDR1 KGHSY, CDR2 FQNENV. The CDR3 covers 14 residues. V dropped 3 bases and J dropped 1 base, with 7 bases sitting between them. The CDR3 loop is CASSQTLSNQPQHF. The CDR3 nucleotides read TGTGCCAGCAGCCAGACGCTGAGCAATCAGCCCCAGCATTTT.

The sample holds one count of this clone. This sequence joins TRBV4-1 and TRBJ1-1; no clear D. This CDR3 region has 15 residues. Germline assignment: CDR1 MGHRA and CDR2 YSYEKL. Trimming took off 0 bases at V and 5 bases at J, with 13 bases between the two ends. CDR3 in DNA: TGCGCCAGCAGCCAAGACCCACGGAGGATGACTGAAGCTTTCTTT. Its protein is CASSQDPRRMTEAFF.

The chain has TRBV29-1 and TRBJ2-1, with D possibly matching TRBD2 (6 bases). The length of the CDR3 is 13 residues. The V gene's germline CDR1 is SQVTM and CDR2 ANQGSEA. The V gene lost 5 bases and the J gene lost 9 bases, with 17 bases spanning the gap. The CDR3 bases are TGCAGCGTTCTACGGCGGGGCGAGAGTGAGCAGTTCTTC. Its translation: CSVLRRGESEQFF.

The V gene is TRBV4-3, the J gene TRBJ2-7, with D unresolved. V lost 1 base and J lost 0, with 7 bases in between. This CDR3 is 14 amino acids long. Per the germline V gene, CDR1 is LGHNA and CDR2 is YSLEER. DNA for the CDR3: TGCGCCAGCAGCCAAGCTACAGTCTCCTACGAGCAGTACTTC. It translates to CASSQATVSYEQYF.

V is TRBV18 and J is TRBJ2-5; tentative D call: TRBD2 (7 bases). This CDR3 region has 20 residues. Looked up from germline, CDR1 is KGHSH and CDR2 is LQKENI. V gave up 4 bases and J gave up 2 bases, with 29 bases separating them. CDR3 DNA sequence: TGTGCCAGCTCACTTACCTTAACCGGGACTATTAAGAGGGGGCAAGAGACCCAGTACTTC. Translated: CASSLTLTGTIKRGQETQYF.

The rearrangement uses TRBV4-1 and TRBJ1-3; D gene ambiguous. This CDR3 is built from 15 residues. Trimming took off 3 bases at V and 1 base at J, with 10 bases between the two ends. Germline CDR1 and CDR2: MGHRA and YSYEKL. The CDR3 reads CASSQRSGSGNTIYF. DNA of the CDR3: TGCGCCAGCAGCCAGCGCTCCGGTTCTGGAAACACCATATATTTT.

This clone was found a few times. This chain links TRBV7-3 with TRBJ2-7; D assignment may be TRBD1 or TRBD2 (5 bases each). With 6 bases removed from V and 6 bases from J, the gap between germline ends came to 15 bases. The CDR3 length is 13 residues. The germline V gene encodes CDR1 SGHTA and CDR2 FQGTGA. The CDR3 nucleotides read TGTGCCAGCAGTGTCTCCCGGGACCGCGAGCAGTACTTC. Translating gives CASSVSRDREQYF.

About this clone: The junction does not match germline at one end; this may be a read error. CDR3 bases: TGTGCCATCAGTGAGTCAGGGCAGGACACTCAAGCTTTCTTT. Encoded protein: CAISESGQDTQAFF. The chain links TRBV10-3 to TRBJ1-1; perhaps TRBD1 as D (5 bases). Germline CDR1 reads ENHRY; CDR2 reads SYGVKD. This CDR3 has 14 residues.

This clone was counted between two and nine times. The chain recombines TRBV7-3 with TRBJ2-7; TRBD2 agrees at 9 bases. CDR3 size: 15 residues. J lost 5 bases, V lost 2 bases, and 7 bases had no gene match. Germline assignment: CDR1 SGHTA and CDR2 FQGTGA. Here the CDR3 DNA reads TGTGCCAGCAGCTTAGTAGTAGCGGGGGTAAACGAGCAGTACTTC. It specifies CASSLVVAGVNEQYF.